These 27 T cell receptor beta chains share one sample of origin, sequenced in a study of CD4 T cells in relation to SARS-CoV-2 and coronaviruses. CD4+ T cells from unexposed donors were obtained before the COVID-19 pandemic (2011-2018). After approximately 10 days of culture, CD4+ T cells were isolated. Produced via immunoSEQ multiplex PCR; TCRdb's table is partial and in-frame only. The sample shows approximately 20,000 clones, 75% to 85% of them seen only once. These receptors' targets are unknown. The sample consisted of CD4+ T cells from PBMCs, cultured in vitro. These receptors all come from a human donor in good health.

J is TRBJ1-2 and V is TRBV6-5, with a tentative D call TRBD1 (6 bases). CDR1 is MNHEY and CDR2 is SVGAGI in the germline V gene. The CDR3 consists of 13 residues. V was clipped by 10 bases and J by 4 bases, with 16 bases between them. In DNA form, the CDR3 reads TGTGCCACAAGCCCCCGGGGGGCCTATGGCTACACCTTC. Its protein is CATSPRGAYGYTF.

The chain couples TRBV6-4 to TRBJ2-5, with 8 bases identical to TRBD2. V shed 11 bases and J 3 bases; nucleotides not matched to a gene: 14. Germline CDR1 is MRHNA and CDR2 is SNTAGT. The CDR3 covers 15 residues. The DNA of the CDR3 is TGTGCCGTCCAAAAGGGGTGGGGACTAGAAGAGACCCAGTACTTC. It specifies CAVQKGWGLEETQYF.

V and J are TRBV30 and TRBJ2-1; 13 bases map to TRBD2. Germline CDR1 GTSNPN, CDR2 SVGIG (reference sequence). With 2 bases clipped from V and 5 bases from J, the junction kept 3 bases outside the gene matches. CDR3 size: 15 residues. Here the CDR3 DNA reads TGTGCCTGGAGTAGGACTAGCGGGAGACACAATGAGCAGTTCTTC. It is translated as CAWSRTSGRHNEQFF. The whole variable domain, remainder taken from reference TRBV30 and TRBJ2-1, is SQTIHQWPATLVQPVGSPLSLECTVEGTSNPNLYWYRQAAGRGLQLLFYSVGIGQISSEVPQNLSASRPQDRQFILSSKKLLLSDSGFYLCAWSRTSGRHNEQFFGPGTRLTVL.

The chain joins TRBV4-3 to TRBJ1-3; no clear D. Trimming left V 5 bases short and J 0 bases short, with 14 bases between. CDR3 size: 16 residues. Germline V gene data show CDR1 as LGHNA and CDR2 as YSLEER. The DNA of the CDR3 is TGCGCCAGCAGCGACGGAACCCGGGGCTCTGGAAACACCATATATTTT. Its protein is CASSDGTRGSGNTIYF.

J is TRBJ1-2 and V is TRBV9, with a possible D match to TRBD1 (6 bases). The CDR3 covers 17 residues. V lost 2 bases and J 4 bases, leaving 21 bases between the germline ends. The germline V gene has CDR1 SGDLS and CDR2 YYNGEE. CDR3 in DNA: TGTGCCAGCAGCGTCCTCCCCGGGGGCCGCTCCCTCTATGGCTACACCTTC. Its protein is CASSVLPGGRSLYGYTF.

This chain joins TRBV6-5 and TRBJ2-7, with D unresolved. Looked up from germline, CDR1 is MNHEY and CDR2 is SVGAGI. V dropped 6 bases and J dropped 7 bases, with 10 bases sitting between them. There are 11 residues in the CDR3. CDR3 protein: CASSSPLEQYF. The CDR3 nucleotides read TGTGCCAGCAGCTCCCCCCTGGAGCAGTACTTC.

The V gene is TRBV6-5, the J gene TRBJ2-7; 12 bases fit TRBD1. The CDR3 has 15 amino acids. V was pared by 2 bases and J by 4 bases, with 3 bases of the junction left unmatched. From germline, CDR1 is MNHEY and CDR2 SVGAGI. CDR3 sequence reads: CASSYGTGGVYEQYF. The CDR3 DNA reads TGTGCCAGCAGTTACGGGACAGGGGGCGTTTACGAGCAGTACTTC.

The V gene is TRBV5-1, the J gene TRBJ2-7, with TRBD1 matching 9 bases. This CDR3 has 15 residues. V was pared by 0 bases and J by 5 bases, with 6 bases of the junction left unmatched. Germline V gene lookup returns CDR1 SGHRS and CDR2 YFSETQ. The CDR3 DNA reads TGCGCCAGCAGCTTGGAGGCGACAGGGGGAAACGAGCAGTACTTC. This encodes CASSLEATGGNEQYF.

This clone was recorded once. The J gene is TRBJ2-3, the V gene TRBV18; tentatively, D is TRBD1 (5 bases). The V end lost 1 base, the J end lost 2 bases, and 13 bases lay between the germline ends. In germline, CDR1 is KGHSH, CDR2 LQKENI. The CDR3 extends over 16 amino acids. The CDR3 sequence: CASSPLQGVNTDTQYF. CDR3 nucleotides: TGTGCCAGCTCACCACTGCAGGGTGTAAACACAGATACGCAGTATTTT.

The gene calls are TRBV11-2 and TRBJ1-1; D gene ambiguous. V shed 5 bases and J shed 1 base, with 14 bases lying between them. The CDR3 loop spans 15 amino acids. CDR1 SGHAT and CDR2 FQNNGV come from the germline V gene. The CDR3 region is CASSPEVWENTEAFF. The CDR3 nucleotides are TGTGCCAGCAGCCCCGAGGTCTGGGAGAACACTGAAGCTTTCTTT.

The chain carries TRBV11-3 and TRBJ2-5; unclear D gene. The CDR3 has 13 residues. V was shortened by 0 bases and J by 4 bases, with 6 bases between the two germline ends. From germline, CDR1 is SGHNT and CDR2 YENEEA. In nucleotides, the CDR3 is TGTGCCAGCAGCTTAGATGGCAGAGAGACCCAGTACTTC. It translates to CASSLDGRETQYF.

The chain joins TRBV7-9 to TRBJ1-4; D ambiguous. The CDR3 is 17 amino acids. Looked up from germline, CDR1 is SEHNR and CDR2 is FQNEAQ (reference sequence). V was shortened by 1 base and J by 6 bases, with 18 bases between the two germline ends. CDR3: CASSLDSGPQGYEKLFF. DNA for the CDR3: TGTGCCAGCAGCTTAGACTCCGGGCCCCAAGGCTATGAAAAACTGTTTTTT.

The V gene is TRBV27, the J gene TRBJ1-2; D not resolved. This CDR3 contains 14 residues. Looked up from germline, CDR1 is MNHEY and CDR2 is SMNVEV (reference sequence). V lost 0 bases and J lost 4, with 9 bases in between. The CDR3, as DNA: TGTGCCAGCAGTTTATCTTGGAAAAGCTATGGCTACACCTTC. Translated: CASSLSWKSYGYTF.

This chain connects TRBV12-5 to TRBJ1-1, with D unresolved. The V and J ends lost 7 bases and 4 bases respectively, with 13 bases between them. Germline-derived CDR1 and CDR2 are LGHNT and FRNRAP. This CDR3 contains 13 residues. CDR3 loop: CASEAYPGTEAFF. The CDR3 nucleotides are TGTGCTAGTGAGGCCTATCCTGGCACTGAAGCTTTCTTT.

The chain combines TRBV19 with TRBJ2-1, with 8 bases matching TRBD2. The CDR3 loop spans 19 amino acids. Germline V CDR1 and CDR2: LNHDA, SQIVND (reference sequence). V was pared by 2 bases and J by 9 bases, with 21 bases of the junction left unmatched. For the CDR3, the DNA is TGTGCCAGTAGTATATCCGGGGGGGCTAGGAGCGGGAGATCAGGTGAGCAGTTCTTC. Translating gives CASSISGGARSGRSGEQFF.

CDR3 loop: CASSGTGGHEQYF. CDR3 DNA sequence: TGTGCCAGCTCCGGGACAGGGGGCCACGAGCAGTACTTC. The chain is built from TRBV18 and TRBJ2-7; the match to TRBD1 covers 12 bases. J gave up 5 bases and V 6 bases, and 2 bases lay outside the gene matches. Germline V gene data show CDR1 as KGHSH and CDR2 as LQKENI. This CDR3 spans 13 amino acids.

CDR3 DNA sequence: TGTGCCAGCAGCCGGGGACTAGCGGGAACCACGTACCAAGAGACCCAGTACTTC. It encodes CASSRGLAGTTYQETQYF. The gene calls are TRBV14 and TRBJ2-5, with 13 nucleotides matching TRBD2. This CDR3 is built from 18 residues. The V gene end was trimmed by 4 bases and the J gene end by 0 bases; junction bases not matched to a gene: 8. Germline CDR1 reads SGHDN; CDR2 reads FVKESK. The full variable domain, in which reference TRBV14 and TRBJ2-5 provide the parts outside the CDR3, is EAGVTQFPSHSVIEKGQTVTLRCDPISGHDNLYWYRRVMGKEIKFLLHFVKESKQDESGMPNNRFLAERTGGTYSTLKVQPAELEDSGVYFCASSRGLAGTTYQETQYFGPGTRLLVL.

This clone was counted a single time. The chain joins TRBV6-5 to TRBJ2-7; D possibly uses TRBD1 or TRBD2 (6 bases each). Germline V gene sequence: CDR1 MNHEY, CDR2 SVGAGI. The V gene lost 6 bases and the J gene lost 2 bases, with 11 bases spanning the gap. The CDR3 runs to 13 residues. CDR3 nucleotide sequence: TGTGCCAGCAGAGACAGGACTACCTACGAGCAGTACTTC. Amino acid sequence: CASRDRTTYEQYF.

The gene calls are TRBV25-1 and TRBJ1-1, with 10 bases fitting TRBD1. With 5 bases clipped from V and 11 bases from J, the junction kept 8 bases outside the gene matches. This CDR3 has 13 residues. Germline V gene lookup returns CDR1 MGHDK and CDR2 SYGVNS. The CDR3 reads CASSRQGATGAFF. DNA for the CDR3: TGTGCCAGCAGTCGACAGGGGGCCACGGGGGCTTTCTTT. The full variable domain, with the rest looked up from reference TRBV25-1 and TRBJ1-1, is EADIYQTPRYLVIGTGKKITLECSQTMGHDKMYWYQQDPGMELHLIHYSYGVNSTEKGDLSSESTVSRIRTEHFPLTLESARPSHTSQYLCASSRQGATGAFFGQGTRLTVV.

The chain carries TRBV6-5 and TRBJ1-1; 8 bases are shared with TRBD1. The J segment lost 5 bases and the V segment lost 7 bases, leaving 9 bases of the junction unmatched. The CDR3 runs 14 residues. CDR1 and CDR2 (germline): MNHEY, SVGAGI. The chain's CDR3 is CASKIDRGVTEAFF. The DNA for the CDR3 is TGTGCCAGCAAAATAGACAGGGGTGTGACTGAAGCTTTCTTT.

The chain uses TRBV11-2 and TRBJ1-2; the match to TRBD1 covers 7 bases. There are 14 residues in the CDR3. Germline V gene lookup returns CDR1 SGHAT and CDR2 FQNNGV. Germline trimming cut 0 bases from V and 8 bases from J; bases unmatched to any gene: 6. CDR3 region: CASSLDQGEGGYTF. For the CDR3, the DNA is TGTGCCAGCAGCTTAGACCAGGGGGAAGGGGGCTACACCTTC.

The rearrangement links TRBV6-5 to TRBJ1-1, with D unresolved. The V end lost 1 base, the J end lost 4 bases, and 7 bases lay between the germline ends. In germline, CDR1 is MNHEY, CDR2 SVGAGI. There are 13 residues in the CDR3. The CDR3 nucleotides read TGTGCCAGCAGTTACTACGGATCCACTGAAGCTTTCTTT. Translation gives CASSYYGSTEAFF.

The chain combines TRBV12-5 with TRBJ2-2; D is ambiguous. Germline CDR1 and CDR2: LGHNT and FRNRAP. There are 13 residues in the CDR3. V was pared by 1 base and J by 7 bases, with 7 bases between. DNA of the CDR3: TGTGCTAGTGGTTTGGGCACAAACGGGGAGCTGTTTTTT. This sequence encodes CASGLGTNGELFF.

The chain combines TRBV5-4 with TRBJ2-7; the D gene is possibly TRBD1 (5 bases). CDR3 size: 13 residues. V lost 0 bases, J lost 5 bases, and 9 bases lay in between. Looked up from germline, CDR1 is SGHNT and CDR2 is YYREEE (reference sequence). Here the CDR3 DNA reads TGTGCCAGCAGCTTGGAACCAGGGAACGAGCAGTACTTC. It specifies CASSLEPGNEQYF.

This sequence joins TRBV5-4 and TRBJ1-2; D possibly corresponds to TRBD1 (5 bases). Trimming shortened V by 4 bases and J by 2 bases, and 15 bases separated the two germline ends. This CDR3 region has 15 residues. Per the germline V gene, CDR1 is SGHNT and CDR2 is YYREEE (reference sequence). The CDR3 bases are TGTGCCAGCAGCCCGGCGGGACTTTCCAACTATGGCTACACCTTC. Amino acid sequence: CASSPAGLSNYGYTF.

This chain links TRBV4-1 with TRBJ2-7, with TRBD1 identical over 10 bases. V gave up 0 bases and J gave up 3 bases; unmatched junction bases: 2. Germline CDR1 and CDR2: MGHRA and YSYEKL. This CDR3 comprises 15 residues. The CDR3 DNA reads as TGCGCCAGCAGCCAAGACAGGGACAGGGGCTACGAGCAGTACTTC. This sequence encodes CASSQDRDRGYEQYF.

V usage is TRBV4-3 and J usage is TRBJ2-7; 8 nucleotides line up with TRBD2. Germline lookup yields CDR1 LGHNA and CDR2 YSLEER. The CDR3 runs 16 residues. The V segment lost 2 bases and the J segment 3 bases; nucleotides outside the gene matches: 9. CDR3 bases: TGCGCCAGCAGCCAAACTCTCTCCGGGACTAGCTACGAGCAGTACTTC. Translation gives CASSQTLSGTSYEQYF.